These 25 T cell receptor beta chains were all obtained from the same sample, sequenced in a study of blood T cell repertoires in COVID-19. Sequenced by immunoSEQ multiplex PCR; TCRdb stores in-frame clones only, minus some. Found here are about 230,000 clones, around 83% of them singletons; the top ten hold approximately 5.9%. Material: peripheral blood. The receptors shown here come from an elderly man with acute or convalescent COVID-19.

The rearrangement uses TRBV7-2 and TRBJ1-1; TRBD1 matches 8 bases. There are 14 residues in the CDR3. Germline CDR1 SGHTA, CDR2 FQGNSA. Unmatched junction bases numbered 3, after V lost 5 bases and J lost 1 base. The CDR3 DNA reads TGTGCCAGCAGCCGGGACAGGTCGAACACTGAAGCTTTCTTT. This gives the protein CASSRDRSNTEAFF. Full variable domain (missing parts from reference TRBV7-2 and TRBJ1-1): GAGVSQSPSNKVTEKGKDVELRCDPISGHTALYWYRQSLGQGLEFLIYFQGNSAPDKSGLPSDRFSAERTGGSVSTLTIQRTQQEDSAVYLCASSRDRSNTEAFFGQGTRLTVV.

This clone was seen a single time. V gene TRBV7-3 combines with J gene TRBJ2-7, with D unresolved. This CDR3 has 14 residues. V lost 2 bases to trimming and J lost 1 base, with 9 bases between them. CDR1 is SGHTA, CDR2 FQGTGA, per germline. DNA for the CDR3: TGTGCCAGCAGCTTAGGCGGCAATTCCTACGAGCAGTACTTC. Residues: CASSLGGNSYEQYF.

The DNA of the CDR3 is TGTGCCAGCAGCATAGAGAGGACTAACTATGGCTACACCTTC. This sequence encodes CASSIERTNYGYTF. The chain couples TRBV5-4 to TRBJ1-2; no definite D call. V lost 4 bases, J lost 0 bases, and 10 bases lay in between. The CDR3 length is 14 residues. CDR1 is SGHNT, CDR2 YYREEE, per germline (reference sequence). The full variable domain, its missing parts supplied by reference TRBV5-4 and TRBJ1-2, is ETGVTQSPTHLIKTRGQQVTLRCSSQSGHNTVSWYQQALGQGPQFIFQYYREEENGRGNFPPRFSGLQFPNYSSELNVNALELDDSALYLCASSIERTNYGYTFGSGTRLTVV.

The CDR3 protein is CAISSSGTGNAYEQYF. The CDR3 DNA reads as TGTGCCATCAGTTCTTCCGGGACAGGTAATGCCTACGAGCAGTACTTC. The chain employs TRBV10-3 and TRBJ2-7; 8 nucleotides align to TRBD1. J lost 2 bases, V lost 5 bases, and 11 bases had no gene match. CDR1 and CDR2 from the germline V gene are ENHRY and SYGVKD. The CDR3 extends over 16 amino acids.

The chain carries TRBV20-1 and TRBJ2-7; D unclear. The CDR3 length is 11 residues. Trimming took 3 bases from V and 5 from J, leaving 8 bases between them. In germline, CDR1 is DFQATT, CDR2 SNEGSKA (reference sequence). CDR3 amino acids: CSARPVDEQYF. In nucleotides, the CDR3 is TGCAGTGCTAGGCCGGTCGACGAGCAGTACTTC.

The chain links TRBV5-4 to TRBJ2-1, with D tentatively TRBD1 (7 bases). Germline CDR1 reads SGHNT; CDR2 reads YYREEE (reference sequence). Trimming stripped 1 base from V and 6 bases from J, with 8 bases between. This CDR3 has 13 amino acids. CDR3 nucleotide sequence: TGTGCCAGCAGCTTGCAGGGGGGCAATGAGCAGTTCTTC. This sequence encodes CASSLQGGNEQFF.

The chain has TRBV2 and TRBJ1-5; the D is unclear. CDR1 is SNHLY and CDR2 is FYNNEI in the germline V gene. Trimming removed 6 bases from V and 4 bases from J, with 10 bases in between. There are 13 residues in the CDR3. The CDR3 nucleotides are TGTGCCAGCAGACTAGGACCAAATCAGCCCCAGCATTTT. Translated: CASRLGPNQPQHF.

The gene calls are TRBV10-1 and TRBJ2-5; 7 positions agree with TRBD1. Looked up from germline, CDR1 is WNHNN and CDR2 is SYGVQD (reference sequence). CDR3 size: 13 residues. V was pared by 6 bases and J by 2 bases, with 3 bases of the junction left unmatched. CDR3 region: CASRPGQQETQYF. As DNA, the CDR3 is TGCGCCAGCAGACCGGGACAGCAAGAGACCCAGTACTTC.

This clone appeared a single time. The rearrangement uses TRBV4-2 and TRBJ2-2; 7 nucleotides match TRBD1. CDR3 length: 16 residues. Trimming removed 1 base from V and 6 bases from J; junction bases left unmatched: 8. Germline lookup yields CDR1 LGHNA and CDR2 YNFKEQ. DNA of the CDR3: TGTGCCAGCAGCCAAGTGGGGGACAGAACAGCCGGGGAGCTGTTTTTT. This sequence encodes CASSQVGDRTAGELFF.

V gene TRBV6-5 combines with J gene TRBJ2-7, with D tentatively TRBD2 (6 bases). V was shortened by 8 bases and J by 0 bases, with 17 bases between the two germline ends. The germline CDR1 and CDR2 sequences are MNHEY and SVGAGI. The CDR3 has 15 residues. CDR3 DNA sequence: TGTGCCAGCTCCCGCGGTGGGGGGAGCTCCTACGAGCAGTACTTC. Translated: CASSRGGGSSYEQYF.

The chain combines TRBV7-9 with TRBJ1-1, with D hard to call. Germline V lookup: CDR1 SEHNR, CDR2 FQNEAQ (reference sequence). V lost 5 bases and J lost 3, with 10 bases in between. This CDR3 has 13 amino acids. CDR3 DNA: TGTGCCAGCAGCGCAGCGAGGGACACTGAAGCTTTCTTT. Protein: CASSAARDTEAFF.

CDR3 sequence reads: CASSEGGGPNYGYTF. CDR3 coding DNA: TGTGCCAGCAGTGAAGGGGGGGGCCCTAACTATGGCTACACCTTC. The chain employs TRBV6-1 and TRBJ1-2, with a weak D call TRBD1 (6 bases). In germline, CDR1 is MNHNS, CDR2 SASEGT. The CDR3 covers 15 residues. The V and J ends lost 1 base and 0 bases respectively, with 9 bases between them.

The chain's CDR3 is CASSRDRADTQYF. CDR3 DNA: TGTGCCAGCAGTCGAGACAGGGCAGATACGCAGTATTTT. The chain is built from TRBV6-5 and TRBJ2-3; TRBD1 aligns across 7 bases. Germline values: CDR1 MNHEY, CDR2 SVGAGI. The CDR3 runs 13 residues. Trimming took 5 bases from V and 4 from J; bases not matched to a gene: 3.

A few counts support this clone. The chain uses TRBV28 and TRBJ1-6, with 9 bases lining up with TRBD1. Germline loops: CDR1 MDHEN, CDR2 SYDVKM. V shed 5 bases and J 8 bases; nucleotides not matched to a gene: 10. The CDR3 has 16 residues. The CDR3 spells CASSLSTGGVYSPLHF. The CDR3 DNA is TGTGCCAGCAGTCTATCGACAGGGGGAGTTTATTCACCCCTCCACTTT.

This chain joins TRBV5-6 and TRBJ2-1; TRBD2 might be the D (8 bases). Germline assignment: CDR1 SGHDT and CDR2 YYEEEE. Deletions cut 1 base from V and 9 bases from J, with 20 bases between. The CDR3 totals 16 residues. CDR3 nucleotide sequence: TGTGCCAGCAGCTTGAGCAGGGGGAGCGGGAGAGGTGAGCAGTTCTTC. Its protein product is CASSLSRGSGRGEQFF. Full variable domain (remainder filled in from reference TRBV5-6 and TRBJ2-1): DAGVTQSPTHLIKTRGQQVTLRCSPKSGHDTVSWYQQALGQGPQFIFQYYEEEERQRGNFPDRFSGHQFPNYSSELNVNALLLGDSALYLCASSLSRGSGRGEQFFGPGTRLTVL.

This chain connects TRBV19 to TRBJ1-5; no firm D call. In germline, CDR1 is LNHDA, CDR2 SQIVND (reference sequence). Deletions cut 4 bases from V and 5 bases from J, with 18 bases between. The CDR3 is 16 residues long. CDR3 coding DNA: TGTGCCAGTAGTACCCAAGATGGGTCGGGGTATCAGCCCCAGCATTTT. Translation gives CASSTQDGSGYQPQHF.

This chain uses TRBV2 with TRBJ1-1; TRBD1 matches 8 bases. The length of the CDR3 is 15 residues. V gave up 3 bases and J gave up 1 base; unmatched junction bases: 4. Germline V gene data show CDR1 as SNHLY and CDR2 as FYNNEI. CDR3 loop: CASSEDRASNTEAFF. The CDR3 DNA sequence: TGTGCCAGCAGTGAGGACAGGGCTTCGAACACTGAAGCTTTCTTT. Full variable domain (remainder filled in from reference TRBV2 and TRBJ1-1): EPEVTQTPSHQVTQMGQEVILRCVPISNHLYFYWYRQILGQKVEFLVSFYNNEISEKSEIFDDQFSVERPDGSNFTLKIRSTKLEDSAMYFCASSEDRASNTEAFFGQGTRLTVV.

J is TRBJ1-1 and V is TRBV2; a possible D gene is TRBD1 (6 bases). V was clipped by 8 bases and J by 3 bases, with 16 bases between them. This CDR3 spans 14 amino acids. Germline assignment: CDR1 SNHLY and CDR2 FYNNEI. The CDR3 nucleotides read TGTGCCAGCCCCAGGGGCGAGTCGGACACTGAAGCTTTCTTT. As protein: CASPRGESDTEAFF. Drawing the rest from reference TRBV2 and TRBJ1-1, the complete variable domain is EPEVTQTPSHQVTQMGQEVILRCVPISNHLYFYWYRQILGQKVEFLVSFYNNEISEKSEIFDDQFSVERPDGSNFTLKIRSTKLEDSAMYFCASPRGESDTEAFFGQGTRLTVV.

J is TRBJ2-5 and V is TRBV15; 10 positions match TRBD2. This CDR3 spans 15 amino acids. V was pared by 3 bases and J by 3 bases, with 4 bases of the junction left unmatched. Germline assignment: CDR1 LNHNV and CDR2 YYDKDF (reference sequence). The CDR3: CATSRGTSGKETQYF. The CDR3, as DNA: TGTGCCACCAGCAGGGGCACTAGCGGGAAAGAGACCCAGTACTTC.

This clone was recorded a few times. V gene TRBV27 combines with J gene TRBJ2-7, with a possible D match to TRBD2 (5 bases). The germline V gene encodes CDR1 MNHEY and CDR2 SMNVEV (reference sequence). The V end was cut by 3 bases, the J end by 2 bases, with 14 bases between. CDR3 size: 15 residues. CDR3 in amino acids: CASSFKRTLTYEQYF. The CDR3 region has the DNA TGTGCCAGCAGTTTTAAGCGGACTTTGACCTACGAGCAGTACTTC.

The rearrangement links TRBV7-2 to TRBJ2-7; TRBD2 might be the D (5 bases). Trimming took off 5 bases at V and 3 bases at J, with 17 bases between the two ends. Looked up from germline, CDR1 is SGHTA and CDR2 is FQGNSA. This CDR3 is built from 15 residues. This CDR3 is CASSTLISEVYEQYF. The CDR3 DNA reads TGTGCCAGCAGCACTCTCATTAGCGAGGTCTACGAGCAGTACTTC.

The chain has TRBV9 and TRBJ1-4; unclear D gene. The germline V gene has CDR1 SGDLS and CDR2 YYNGEE. V was shortened by 2 bases and J by 0 bases, with 14 bases between the two germline ends. CDR3 size: 17 residues. This chain's CDR3 is CASSVGITTATNEKLFF. The CDR3 DNA is TGTGCCAGCAGCGTCGGAATAACCACAGCAACTAATGAAAAACTGTTTTTT.

The CDR3 DNA follows: TGCGCCAGCAGCTTGGGGGACAGGGTCGAGCAGTACTTC. It is translated as CASSLGDRVEQYF. The V call is TRBV5-1, the J call TRBJ2-7, with 9 bases identical to TRBD1. Germline assignment: CDR1 SGHRS and CDR2 YFSETQ. The V and J ends lost 0 bases and 6 bases, in that order; junction bases with no gene match: 1. This CDR3 comprises 13 residues. The full variable domain, its missing parts supplied by reference TRBV5-1 and TRBJ2-7, is KAGVTQTPRYLIKTRGQQVTLSCSPISGHRSVSWYQQTPGQGLQFLFEYFSETQRNKGNFPGRFSGRQFSNSRSEMNVSTLELGDSALYLCASSLGDRVEQYFGPGTRLTVT.

This chain connects TRBV29-1 to TRBJ2-6; 7 bases line up with TRBD1. Trimming cost V 6 bases and J 0 bases; bases outside gene matches: 5. Germline values: CDR1 SQVTM, CDR2 ANQGSEA. The CDR3 runs to 15 residues. This CDR3 is CSVPDRDSGANVLTF. The CDR3, as DNA: TGCAGCGTGCCAGACAGGGACTCTGGGGCCAACGTCCTGACTTTC. Using reference TRBV29-1 and TRBJ2-6 for the parts outside the CDR3, the full variable domain is SAVISQKPSRDICQRGTSLTIQCQVDSQVTMMFWYRQQPGQSLTLIATANQGSEATYESGFVIDKFPISRPNLTFSTLTVSNMSPEDSSIYLCSVPDRDSGANVLTFGAGSRLTVL.

This clone came up a few times. This sample includes further DNA sequences coding for the same CDR3. The chain recombines TRBV18 with TRBJ1-2, with D unclear. This CDR3 region has 12 residues. The V and J ends lost 3 bases and 5 bases respectively, with 7 bases between them. Germline values: CDR1 KGHSH, CDR2 LQKENI. The CDR3 reads CASSPLAYGYTF. The DNA of the CDR3 is TGTGCCAGCTCACCTCTAGCTTATGGCTACACCTTC.